Listed below are T cell receptor beta chains from one sample, sequenced in a study of T cells of healthy individuals. TCRdb reprocessed the 5' RACE reads with MiXCR, giving one entry per CDR3 protein. The sample yields around 90,000 distinct CDR3 sequences, about 4.8% seen once. The receptors were gathered from a female donor in good health. Each CDR3 is given with its conserved first and last residue. Each record gives: D gene, clone size, J gene, V gene, CDR3 protein, CDR3 DNA. A D gene is named only where the DNA matches it firmly. The size field is filled for only some rows; it gives once, few, many or a size class.

D gene: TRBD1; clone size: many; J gene: TRBJ2-2; V gene: TRBV7-2; CDR3 protein: CASSSGQGWKVNTGELFF; CDR3 DNA: TGTGCCAGCAGCTCCGGACAGGGTTGGAAGGTTAACACCGGGGAGCTGTTTTTT
D gene: .; clone size: medium-sized; J gene: TRBJ2-3; V gene: TRBV7-6; CDR3 protein: CASSTPGLRTDTQYF; CDR3 DNA: TGTGCCAGCAGCACGCCGGGACTCCGCACAGATACGCAGTATTTT
D gene: .; clone size: .; J gene: TRBJ2-6; V gene: TRBV2; CDR3 protein: CASSDRDTLRVGANVLTF; CDR3 DNA: TGTGCCAGCAGTGACCGGGACACACTAAGAGTCGGGGCCAACGTCCTGACTTTC
D gene: .; clone size: .; J gene: TRBJ1-4; V gene: TRBV6-5; CDR3 protein: CASSGSQRWGNEKLFF; CDR3 DNA: TGTGCCAGCAGTGGATCACAACGATGGGGTAATGAAAAACTGTTTTTT
D gene: .; clone size: many; J gene: TRBJ1-1; V gene: TRBV5-6; CDR3 protein: CASSLGQGSTEAFF; CDR3 DNA: TGTGCCAGCAGCTTGGGCCAAGGGAGCACTGAAGCTTTCTTT
D gene: TRBD1; clone size: many; J gene: TRBJ2-7; V gene: TRBV5-6; CDR3 protein: CASSPTGNYYEQYF; CDR3 DNA: TGTGCCAGCAGCCCGACAGGGAACTACTACGAGCAGTACTTC
D gene: .; clone size: many; J gene: TRBJ2-5; V gene: TRBV29-1; CDR3 protein: CSVPEETQYF; CDR3 DNA: TGCAGCGTTCCGGAAGAGACCCAGTACTTC
D gene: TRBD1; clone size: many; J gene: TRBJ1-2; V gene: TRBV28; CDR3 protein: CASSFEDRGPANYGYTF; CDR3 DNA: TGTGCCAGCAGTTTTGAGGACAGGGGCCCAGCTAACTATGGCTACACCTTC
D gene: .; clone size: many; J gene: TRBJ2-7; V gene: TRBV11-2; CDR3 protein: CASVKLGDGEQYF; CDR3 DNA: TGTGCCAGCGTCAAATTGGGGGATGGGGAGCAGTACTTC
D gene: TRBD1; clone size: .; J gene: TRBJ1-2; V gene: TRBV28; CDR3 protein: CASSSLGQGVVYGYTF; CDR3 DNA: TGTGCCAGCAGTTCCCTCGGACAGGGGGTCGTCTATGGCTACACCTTC
D gene: TRBD2; clone size: many; J gene: TRBJ2-1; V gene: TRBV7-9; CDR3 protein: CASSPGRRVDNEQFF; CDR3 DNA: TGTGCCAGCAGCCCCGGGAGGAGGGTTGACAATGAGCAGTTCTTC
D gene: TRBD2; clone size: many; J gene: TRBJ2-7; V gene: TRBV5-6; CDR3 protein: CASSLSSGSREQYF; CDR3 DNA: TGTGCCAGCAGCTTGAGTAGCGGGAGCCGCGAGCAGTACTTC
D gene: .; clone size: many; J gene: TRBJ1-2; V gene: TRBV12-3/TRBV12-4; CDR3 protein: CASGFGGPYGYTF; CDR3 DNA: TGTGCCAGCGGTTTTGGCGGGCCCTATGGCTACACCTTC
D gene: .; clone size: many; J gene: TRBJ1-2; V gene: TRBV7-3; CDR3 protein: CASSSNRGADGYTF; CDR3 DNA: TGTGCCAGCAGCTCCAATCGGGGGGCAGATGGCTACACCTTC
D gene: TRBD2; clone size: few; J gene: TRBJ2-1; V gene: TRBV3-1; CDR3 protein: CASSQEVGRAGGGNEQFF; CDR3 DNA: TGTGCCAGCAGCCAAGAAGTAGGTAGAGCGGGAGGGGGGAATGAGCAGTTCTTC
D gene: TRBD2; clone size: many; J gene: TRBJ2-1; V gene: TRBV20-1; CDR3 protein: CSAVRTSGYNEQFF; CDR3 DNA: TGCAGTGCTGTAAGGACTAGCGGTTACAATGAGCAGTTCTTC
D gene: .; clone size: many; J gene: TRBJ1-3; V gene: TRBV7-2; CDR3 protein: CASSLGDSGNTIYF; CDR3 DNA: TGTGCCAGCAGCTTAGGGGACTCTGGAAACACCATATATTTT
D gene: .; clone size: many; J gene: TRBJ2-7; V gene: TRBV3-1; CDR3 protein: CASSQDSGTRYYEQYF; CDR3 DNA: TGTGCCAGCAGCCAAGATTCGGGGACACGGTACTACGAGCAGTACTTC
D gene: .; clone size: many; J gene: TRBJ2-3; V gene: TRBV27; CDR3 protein: CASSLSVGVSTDTQYF; CDR3 DNA: TGTGCCAGCAGTTTATCAGTCGGGGTTAGCACAGATACGCAGTATTTT
D gene: .; clone size: .; J gene: TRBJ2-7; V gene: TRBV27; CDR3 protein: CASSESTDTSYEQYF; CDR3 DNA: TGTGCCAGCAGTGAATCAACCGACACTTCCTACGAGCAGTACTTC
D gene: .; clone size: .; J gene: TRBJ2-6; V gene: TRBV6-2/TRBV6-3; CDR3 protein: CASGGAMGFGANVLTF; CDR3 DNA: TGTGCCAGCGGAGGAGCGATGGGGTTTGGGGCCAACGTCCTGACTTTC
D gene: .; clone size: many; J gene: TRBJ1-5; V gene: TRBV3-1; CDR3 protein: CASSQDGFEPQHF; CDR3 DNA: TGTGCCAGCAGCCAAGATGGGTTTGAGCCCCAGCATTTT
D gene: .; clone size: many; J gene: TRBJ1-1; V gene: TRBV18; CDR3 protein: CASSPQGTEAFF; CDR3 DNA: TGTGCCAGCTCACCACAGGGGACTGAAGCTTTCTTT
D gene: TRBD2; clone size: many; J gene: TRBJ2-1; V gene: TRBV7-9; CDR3 protein: CASSLAGTSFNEQFF; CDR3 DNA: TGTGCCAGCAGCTTAGCCGGGACTAGCTTCAATGAGCAGTTCTTC
D gene: TRBD2; clone size: many; J gene: TRBJ2-7; V gene: TRBV29-1; CDR3 protein: CSGGEGYEQYF; CDR3 DNA: TGCAGCGGGGGGGAGGGCTACGAGCAGTACTTC
D gene: .; clone size: many; J gene: TRBJ2-1; V gene: TRBV7-8; CDR3 protein: CASSLRAGVNEQFF; CDR3 DNA: TGTGCCAGCAGCTTACGCGCGGGCGTCAATGAGCAGTTCTTC
D gene: TRBD1; clone size: many; J gene: TRBJ2-3; V gene: TRBV7-7; CDR3 protein: CASSLRPTGATGTDTQYF; CDR3 DNA: TGTGCTAGCAGCCTTAGACCGACAGGGGCGACGGGGACAGATACGCAGTATTTT
D gene: .; clone size: few; J gene: TRBJ2-1; V gene: TRBV6-2/TRBV6-3; CDR3 protein: CASSYSKDRREGEQFF; CDR3 DNA: TGTGCCAGCAGTTACTCGAAGGACAGGAGGGAAGGTGAGCAGTTCTTC
D gene: TRBD1; clone size: many; J gene: TRBJ2-1; V gene: TRBV18; CDR3 protein: CASSPQTRTGYYNEQFF; CDR3 DNA: TGTGCCAGCTCACCCCAAACAAGGACAGGGTACTACAATGAGCAGTTCTTC
D gene: TRBD2; clone size: few; J gene: TRBJ2-1; V gene: TRBV6-2/TRBV6-3; CDR3 protein: CASSYGSGSYNEQFF; CDR3 DNA: TGTGCCAGCAGTTACGGTAGCGGGAGTTACAATGAGCAGTTCTTC
D gene: TRBD1; clone size: many; J gene: TRBJ2-7; V gene: TRBV30; CDR3 protein: CAWSSDRSTYEQYF; CDR3 DNA: TGTGCCTGGAGTTCGGACAGGAGCACCTACGAGCAGTACTTC
D gene: TRBD2; clone size: few; J gene: TRBJ2-2; V gene: TRBV18; CDR3 protein: CASSPGRGSIAGELFF; CDR3 DNA: TGTGCCAGCTCACCAGGGCGCGGGAGTATCGCCGGGGAGCTGTTTTTT
D gene: .; clone size: many; J gene: TRBJ2-7; V gene: TRBV7-9; CDR3 protein: CASSYSQQNYEQYF; CDR3 DNA: TGTGCCAGCAGCTACTCACAGCAAAACTACGAGCAGTACTTC
D gene: TRBD1; clone size: .; J gene: TRBJ1-1; V gene: TRBV7-2; CDR3 protein: CASSFSSGGTEAFF; CDR3 DNA: TGTGCCAGCAGCTTCAGTTCAGGGGGCACTGAAGCTTTCTTT
D gene: .; clone size: many; J gene: TRBJ2-1; V gene: TRBV18; CDR3 protein: CASSPAGPGGYNEQFF; CDR3 DNA: TGTGCCAGCTCACCCGCCGGGCCTGGCGGGTACAATGAGCAGTTCTTC